This TCR beta chain was documented in a study of CD4 T cells in relation to SARS-CoV-2 and coronaviruses. Overall study context: PBMCs were cultured with antigen for over nine days before TCR beta sequencing.

Concerning this clone: The antigen is undetermined.

Before the COVID-19 pandemic, during about 2011-2019, CD4+ T cells were taken from unexposed donors. The cells were cultured for 10 days before CD4+ T cells were isolated. As cell numbers allowed, unexposed-donor CD4+ T cells faced SARS-CoV-2 S/N and four cold-coronavirus spikes. Germline V gives CDR1 ENHRY, CDR2 SYGVKD. The CDR3 runs 16 residues. V lost 6 bases, J lost 3 bases, and 18 bases lay in between. The repertoire was sequenced with immunoSEQ multiplex PCR; TCRdb's copy has only in-frame clones and lacks some. The sample shows approximately 30,000 clones, 74% of them seen only once. V gene TRBV10-3 combines with J gene TRBJ1-3, with D perhaps matching TRBD1 (5 bases). Sequencing was done on a sample of CD4+ T cells from PBMCs, cultured in vitro. The source is a human donor in good health. This CDR3 is CAISLGGGADGNTIYF. Written as DNA, the CDR3 is TGTGCCATCAGCCTAGGTGGAGGGGCTGATGGAAACACCATATATTTT.